The 4 T cell receptor beta chains in this list originate from one sample, sequenced in a study of T cells in Graves' hyperthyroidism and ophthalmopathy. The source material, RNA transcripts, was used to amplify TCR beta CDR3 regions. RT-PCR in the first round (using the HTBI primer set) targeted the TCR CDR3. TCRdb itself ran the multiplex PCR reads through MiXCR, one entry per CDR3 protein. The repertoire holds about 210,000 distinct CDR3 sequences, with 17% as singletons. The material sequenced was blood. The receptor source for this set is a man aged 45-65 years with Graves' hyperthyroidism.

The V call is TRBV5-1, the J call TRBJ2-3, with a possible D match to TRBD1 (6 bases). The DNA end is more similar to TRBJ1-5, so the J call may be wrong. Germline V gives CDR1 SGHRS, CDR2 YFSETQ. CDR3 length equals 13 residues. Here the CDR3 DNA reads TGCGCCAGCAGTGTGGACAGCACAGATACGCAGCATTTT. The encoded protein is CASSVDSTDTQHF.

This clonotype was seen only a few times. This chain joins TRBV11-2 and TRBJ2-7, with 8 bases aligning to TRBD1. The germline V gene encodes CDR1 SGHAT and CDR2 FQNNGV. This CDR3 region has 14 residues. V was clipped by 5 bases and J by 6 bases; unmatched bases: 9. This chain's CDR3 is CASSRGQGRSEQYF. In DNA, the CDR3 is TGTGCCAGCAGCCGAGGACAGGGTAGAAGCGAGCAGTACTTC.

This clonotype was found many times. The chain couples TRBV20-1 to TRBJ2-1; D may be TRBD1 (7 bases). Trimming took 5 bases from V and 7 from J, leaving 21 bases between them. Germline CDR1 reads DFQATT; CDR2 reads SNEGSKA (reference sequence). The CDR3 runs 15 residues. CDR3 bases: TGCAGTGCTCCAGGGGGGACTTCCTACAAGAATGAGCAGTTCTTC. Translating it yields CSAPGGTSYKNEQFF.

This clonotype was counted at least ten times. The chain joins TRBV20-1 to TRBJ2-1, with 7 bases fitting TRBD2. Germline loops: CDR1 DFQATT, CDR2 SNEGSKA (reference sequence). Losses at the gene ends were 3 bases for V and 6 bases for J; bases not matched to a gene: 8. The CDR3 has 14 amino acids. The CDR3 bases are TGCAGTGCTAGGCGCGGGAGCACCCTCAATGAGCAGTTCTTC. It is translated as CSARRGSTLNEQFF.